The 10 T cell receptor beta chains below come from one sample, sequenced in a study of vaccination effects on CD4 cells after COVID-19. Measured with immunoSEQ multiplex PCR; TCRdb has only the in-frame clones, and not every one. The repertoire consists of 65,000 or so clones, with more than 70% occurring once and the leading ten covering 2.5% to 3.5%. Antigen-specific CD4+ T cells expanded by the ViraFEST assay with viral peptide pools were then sequenced. Cultured cells yielded isolated CD4+ T cells after 10 days. Absence of prior SARS-CoV-2 infection characterized the vaccine recipients, who showed negative nucleocapsid antibodies. These receptors' antigens are unknown. The specimen comprised CD4+ T cells from PBMCs cultured with HCoV-NL63 spike peptides, sampled before COVID-19 vaccination. The receptors come from a human donor who received a COVID-19 vaccine.

The rearrangement uses TRBV7-2 and TRBJ1-2; TRBD1 agrees at 7 bases. The CDR3 runs to 14 residues. In germline, CDR1 is SGHTA, CDR2 FQGNSA. V trimming: 5 bases; J trimming: 2 bases; junction bases outside the gene matches: 5. CDR3 DNA sequence: TGTGCCAGCAGCCAAATGACAGGGAACTATGGCTACACCTTC. This gives the protein CASSQMTGNYGYTF.

V gene TRBV28 combines with J gene TRBJ1-2; 7 nucleotides line up with TRBD1. The trim removed 6 bases at V and 6 bases at J, leaving 7 bases unmatched. The CDR3 consists of 13 residues. Per the germline V gene, CDR1 is MDHEN and CDR2 is SYDVKM. DNA for the CDR3: TGTGCCAGCAGAGTAGGGACAGCAAATGGCTACACCTTC. As protein: CASRVGTANGYTF.

This clone has a handful of counts. This sequence joins TRBV5-1 and TRBJ1-2; TRBD1 agrees at 7 bases. J gave up 9 bases and V 5 bases, and 10 bases lay outside the gene matches. CDR1 and CDR2 (germline): SGHRS, YFSETQ. This CDR3 is built from 13 residues. CDR3 region: CASRDDRESSYTF. DNA of the CDR3: TGCGCCAGCAGGGACGACAGGGAATCGAGCTACACCTTC.

This sequence joins TRBV2 and TRBJ2-3; TRBD1 or TRBD2 may be the D gene (6 bases each). Trimming took 2 bases from V and 5 from J, leaving 17 bases between them. The CDR3 runs 16 residues. Germline V gives CDR1 SNHLY, CDR2 FYNNEI. The CDR3 spells CASSERGNRGGDTQYF. CDR3 in DNA: TGTGCCAGCAGTGAACGGGGGAATAGAGGGGGAGATACGCAGTATTTT.

The chain employs TRBV6-5 and TRBJ2-4; possibly TRBD2 for D (6 bases). Germline values: CDR1 MNHEY, CDR2 SVGAGI. V lost 0 bases, J lost 3 bases, and 12 bases lay in between. The CDR3 extends over 16 amino acids. The CDR3 region is CASSYSTVRGKNIQYF. For the CDR3, the DNA is TGTGCCAGCAGTTACTCGACGGTGCGGGGCAAAAACATTCAGTACTTC.

The chain uses TRBV7-3 and TRBJ2-1; 9 nucleotides align to TRBD2. With 1 base clipped from V and 16 bases from J, the junction kept 14 bases outside the gene matches. Germline CDR1 SGHTA, CDR2 FQGTGA. The CDR3 has 15 residues. CDR3 bases: TGTGCCAGCAGCTTAAAGATCTCTAGCGGGGCCCGGGTATTCTTC. Protein: CASSLKISSGARVFF.

The chain carries TRBV7-3 and TRBJ2-1; D is possibly TRBD1 or TRBD2 (5 bases each). V dropped 5 bases and J dropped 11 bases, with 16 bases sitting between them. Germline-derived CDR1 and CDR2 are SGHTA and FQGTGA. The CDR3 has 13 residues. For the CDR3, the DNA is TGTGCCAGCAGCCCACCCCCGGGGCAAAAGCAGTTCTTC. This gives the protein CASSPPPGQKQFF.

For this clone: At the DNA level, this CDR3 is encoded by other sequences in the same sample as well. The chain is built from TRBV5-1 and TRBJ2-5; 7 bases are a match to TRBD1. Germline-derived CDR1 and CDR2 are SGHRS and YFSETQ. With V trimmed by 4 bases and J by 2 bases, 2 bases remained unmatched. This CDR3 has 13 amino acids. In nucleotides, the CDR3 is TGCGCCAGCAGCCCGGGACAGCAAGAGACCCAGTACTTC. Translated: CASSPGQQETQYF.

The chain has TRBV5-3 and TRBJ2-7; D assignment may be TRBD1 or TRBD2 (5 bases each). TRBV5-3 has ORF status, its function being uncertain. The V end lost 0 bases, the J end lost 7 bases, and 17 bases lay between the germline ends. CDR3 length: 15 amino acids. CDR3 loop: CARSLEPRSWGEQYV. The DNA of the CDR3 is TGTGCCAGAAGCTTGGAGCCCAGGTCTTGGGGGGAGCAGTACGTC.

This clone was detected a few times. The chain has TRBV9 and TRBJ2-5; 16 bases fit TRBD2. CDR1 and CDR2 (germline): SGDLS, YYNGEE. The V and J ends lost 4 bases and 5 bases, in that order; junction bases with no gene match: 8. The CDR3 runs 17 residues. For the CDR3, the DNA is TGTGCCAGCAGCTCCGGGACTAGCGGGGGGGCGGCTGAGACCCAGTACTTC. This sequence encodes CASSSGTSGGAAETQYF.